This T cell receptor (beta chain) was sequenced during a study of CD8 T cells in ankylosing spondylitis (dated 2017 in TCRdb). Regarding the complete study: T cell receptor beta repertoires were profiled in healthy donors and ankylosing spondylitis patients so that disease-linked TCR variants could be found. The whole study cohort included roughly 110 healthy donors and 20 to 25 ankylosing spondylitis patients. Peripheral blood samples were taken, and synovial fluid was additionally collected from ankylosing spondylitis patients. Paper-wide results and their limitations: In peripheral blood, the disease-linked clones were found at relatively low frequencies and had a CD8+ phenotype. A TCR beta motif made up of eight highly homologous amino acid variants appeared to be characteristic of blood from ankylosing spondylitis patients. Some TCR beta motif variants had previously been reported in synovial fluid and blood of reactive arthritis patients, which suggested common disease-initiation mechanisms. The disease-linked clones were reported as significantly enriched in matched synovial fluid samples from ankylosing spondylitis patients.

Synovial fluid samples and blood samples obtained from the same ankylosing spondylitis patients were matched. This clonotype was observed a handful of times. Its antigen is still unknown. No clone much larger than this one lies a single base away; base qualities are absent. The germline ends are 16 bases apart after V is trimmed by 6 bases and J by 2 bases. Taken from the germline V gene, the CDR1 and CDR2 loops are SGHRS and YFSETQ. Counted from cysteine to phenylalanine, this CDR3 has 15 amino acids. Only CDR3 DNA remains: 45 bases, in frame from the first base. TCRdb lists the instrument as Illumina HiSeq 2500. Quantitative 5'-RACE with molecular barcodes was used to prepare TCR beta libraries. Regarding the original processing steps: A new computational method, built on a probabilistic model of VDJ rearrangement, was used to identify disease-linked TCR variants. TCRdb reworked the public reads: Q25 trimming with fastp, MiXCR clone assembly, productive beta chains retained. Duplicate CDR3 protein sequences are folded into a single record with the most common DNA and genes. Clone size and V and J calls follow TCRdb, not the original study. This sample is represented by about 110,000 distinct CDR3 sequences; less than 25% of them were singletons. The ten largest clones represent about 12% of the sample.

The TCR originated in a male donor with ankylosing spondylitis. The sample taken for sequencing was synovial fluid, either unsorted or a sorted T cell fraction (not recorded which). The chain uses TRBV5-1 and TRBJ2-3; TRBD2 could be the D gene, as 6 bases match. The DNA is TGCGCCAGCAACCGGGCGGGACCAAACACAGATACGCAGTATTTT. Translated, it reads CASNRAGPNTDTQYF.